This T cell receptor beta chain stems from a study of cytomegalovirus exposure and HLA in healthy donors (dated by TCRdb to 2017 to 2019). For the wider study: According to an earlier analysis of 550 to 750 of the donors, 150 million to 200 million T cells yielded 117 million unique TCR beta sequences and 276 Gb of sequence data. An early release covering roughly 600 HLA-typed donors comprised approximately 290 gigabases of sequencing data and 65 million to 100 million unique TCR sequences. Of the roughly 400 genotyped donors, 70% to 90% were placed in the genetic ancestry cluster associated with self-reported Caucasian donors. The study aimed to test whether signatures of past pathogen exposure could be identified by cataloging public T cell receptors. The study used immunosequencing to profile the T cell repertoires of 670 or so subjects and linked those repertoires to cytomegalovirus serostatus. Along with the roughly 700-subject first cohort, a separate validation cohort of roughly 110 different subjects was used. High-throughput TCR immunosequencing, statistical association of individual TCRs with disease status, and machine learning were combined to predict cytomegalovirus infection status. To study patterns of TCR occurrence, a later analysis re-analyzed previously published TCR beta repertoires from 650 to 750 donors and added high-resolution HLA genotyping. In the later analysis, no new phenotypic data were used to find candidate immune exposures; instead, reliance was placed on TCR beta sequences and their occurrence across donors. An earlier analysis of several hundred of the donors applied high-throughput TCR beta sequencing to assess whether each TCR beta V gene segment acted as functional or pseudogenic. Donor age, sex, ethnicity and CMV serostatus were compiled alongside the repertoire data. A later genetic analysis took genome-wide SNP genotypes for about three fifths of the roughly 670 donors and used that subset as a discovery cohort. Every repertoire in the discovery cohort had been generated on one and the same sequencing platform. Both class I and class II loci were covered by HLA typing, at four-digit resolution. The number of donors typed differed by locus, with about 629-630 for A, B, C, DRB1 and DQB1, around 520 for DQA1, 606 for DPA1, and some 440 for DPB1. Roughly five DR-DQ haplotypes were handled as single units for association and clustering, since linkage in the cohort was strong. Across approximately 420 genotyped donors of the cohort, an average of roughly 250,000 unique TCR beta nucleotide sequences per donor were sequenced, and 15% to 20% of those sequences were non-productive.

The cohort consisted of 650 to 700 healthy bone marrow donors. Cohort members were all nominally healthy when sampled, although unrecorded immune exposures were likely present. The donor was CMV seropositive and was included in the group of some 290 seropositive cohort members. Every donor gave a peripheral blood sample, and the peripheral blood mononuclear cells from that sample were used for TCR beta sequencing. The Qiagen DNeasy Blood Extraction Kit was used to extract genomic DNA from the blood cell samples. Comment on this clone: Its binding antigen is unknown.

Taken from cysteine to phenylalanine, the CDR3 has 15 residues. Of the read, only the CDR3 DNA is kept; its 45 bases are in frame from base 1. As encoded in the germline V gene, CDR1 is SGHTA while CDR2 is FQGNSA. V is clipped by 1 base and J by 5 bases, and the sequence between their germline boundaries is 14 bases long. The library was made by the immunoSEQ multiplex PCR assay. For the multiplex PCR, a mixture combining 60 forward primers for TCR Vbeta segments and 13 reverse primers for TCR Jbeta segments was used. Amplification of the CDR3 region of rearranged TCR beta genes was performed with a multiplex PCR assay on genomic DNA. The Illumina HiSeq System was used to sequence the amplified TCR beta libraries as 87-base-pair reads. In the paper's pipeline: A later analysis counted some 74 million unique TCR beta chains across the approximately 700 repertoires, and roughly 9.9 million of these chains were shared by at least two donors. To remove PCR and sequencing errors, raw reads were error-corrected and collapsed into unique sequences using a nearest-neighbor algorithm that merged closely related sequences. V, D and J gene segments were assigned by aligning CDR3 sequences to IMGT reference sequences. Each retained sequence needed at least a six-nucleotide match to both a V gene segment and a J gene segment. A rearrangement was called productive if the CDR3 had no stop codons and remained in frame with V and J, and every other rearrangement was called non-productive. Following IMGT convention, CDR3 was defined as the stretch from the second conserved V-encoded cysteine up to the conserved J-encoded phenylalanine. The earlier analysis of 587 of the donors excluded sequences that lacked an unambiguous match to a single V gene segment. In an earlier analysis of approximately 590 of the donors, V segments were called functional above 56.7% productive rearrangements and were called segregating when the between-donor standard deviation exceeded 5%. A statistical classification framework was built for diagnosing cytomegalovirus status from the catalog of TCR beta chain sequences. In a later analysis, TCR nucleotide sequences were compared against IMGT/GENE-DB human TR gene sequences so that V and J genes could be assigned. The TCRdist pipeline was used in a later analysis to assign CDR3 sequences and most-parsimonious VDJ recombination scenarios. In a later analysis, each TCR beta chain was defined by its CDR3 amino acid sequence together with its V-gene family, and reads lacking a unique V-gene family were excluded. As a way to deal with suspected cross-contamination and a sequencing artifact, a later analysis dropped hundreds of nucleotide sequences that were highly shared and had low generation probability. For each public chain, a later analysis derived a clonal expansion index from normalized ranks of inferred template counts within each repertoire. In a later analysis, generation probabilities were computed using a VDJ recombination model fitted to out-of-frame rearrangements, and the results were checked against IGoR. Hypergeometric tests were used in a later analysis to score TCR-TCR, TCR-HLA and TCR-CMV co-occurrence, with a repertoire-size bias correction applied to the TCR pairs. False discovery rates were estimated in a later analysis by permuting HLA or CMV assignments 20 times. In a later analysis, co-occurring TCRs were grouped with DBSCAN, and TCRdist sequence similarity was added when clustering was performed within HLA-allele-positive subsets. For co-occurrence clustering, repertoires with fewer than 30,000 or more than 120,000 public chains were excluded, along with five or six repertoires with anomalous nucleotide sharing. Held by TCRdb, this immuneACCESS table contains in-frame sequences only and omits some clones. Under half of the omission traces to an unresolved V gene where checked; the cause of the rest is unknown. That table is the source of V, J and clone size, and D and trimming were worked out from the DNA. This sample's table contains around 44,000 clones. The biggest ten clones account for 6% to 7% of the sample.

General conclusions and limits of the study: In a later analysis, most CMV-associated TCR beta chains were found to appear HLA-restricted, with HLA associations seemingly driven largely by CMV exposure. In a later genetic analysis, fewer N-insertions in productive TCRs were reported among donors in an Asian-associated ancestry cluster than the approximately 710-donor mean. The sequencing pipeline was judged likely to have produced a cluster of highly shared sequence variants as a technical artifact. Correlated functional status among segregating V segments might be attributable to linkage disequilibrium, but an unknown experimental factor could not be ruled out. HLA typing was unavailable for some donors at each locus, so association tests used only the typed subset. A later analysis found that HLA-associated TCR beta chains were more clonally expanded and had lower generation probabilities than equally common non-associated chains. The study listed 150 to 200 TCR beta chains as associated with cytomegalovirus. According to a later analysis, parvovirus B19, influenza, CMV and Epstein-Barr virus appeared linked to several top co-occurrence clusters. Because counts were too low, roughly 18 rarely observed V segments, including chromosome 9 orphons, were left out of the earlier analysis of about 620 of the donors. Some IMGT-functional V segments, including TRBV6-2 and TRBV6-3, could not be told apart with the 87-base-pair reads, so those segments were excluded. Across donors, most TCR sequences were observed very rarely, whereas some public TCRs were present in many individuals. Sequencing depth was assumed to be roughly uniform across donors in the presence/absence analyses, though that assumption may not hold. A further reported finding was that TCR beta sequences accurately predicted the HLA-A and HLA-B alleles for most subjects in the first cohort. According to a later analysis, TCR association rates differed among HLA loci, with DRB1 alleles showing the most associated TCRs and HLA-C alleles showing the fewest. Immune exposure information for the cohort was limited to CMV serostatus. In a later genetic analysis, a missense DCLRE1C variant was associated with V-gene and J-gene trimming of TCR beta chains, and the association was replicated in an independent cohort. The classifier was reported to diagnose cytomegalovirus status with high specificity and sensitivity in both the original cohort and the validation cohort. When HLA alleles, especially DR and DQ, strongly co-occurred, TCR associations were difficult to assign to individual alleles. Three of the identified cytomegalovirus-associated TCR beta chains were confirmed in vitro to be specific for cytomegalovirus antigens. Broadly in line with IMGT annotations, most TCR beta V segments showed up in productive rearrangements about 87% or about 30% of the time in an earlier analysis of 587 of the donors. At a false discovery rate of 0.05, a later analysis linked some 18,000 TCR beta sequences to specific HLA alleles. According to the authors, the approach could potentially be generalized to other disease states and immunological phenotypes. The cohort was sequenced for TCR beta chains only, and without alpha or paired-chain data the features that could be detected were limited.

The chain links TRBV7-2 with TRBJ1-2, with TRBD1 tentatively as D gene (5 bases match). The sequenced sample consisted of PBMCs. The sequence was collected from a male donor in good health and CMV-seropositive. The CDR3 protein: CASSLGWWGEYGYTF. Read as DNA, the sequence is TGTGCCAGCAGCTTAGGTTGGTGGGGGGAATATGGCTACACCTTC.